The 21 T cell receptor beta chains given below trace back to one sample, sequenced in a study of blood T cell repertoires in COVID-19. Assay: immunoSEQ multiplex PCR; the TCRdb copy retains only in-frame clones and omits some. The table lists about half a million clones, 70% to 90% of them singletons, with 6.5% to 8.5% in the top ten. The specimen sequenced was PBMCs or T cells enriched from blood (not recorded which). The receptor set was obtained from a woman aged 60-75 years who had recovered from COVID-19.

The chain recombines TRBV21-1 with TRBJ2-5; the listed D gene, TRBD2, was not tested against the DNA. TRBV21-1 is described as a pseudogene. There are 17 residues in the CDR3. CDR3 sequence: CASSKEDRDFFPETQYF. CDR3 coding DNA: TGTGCCAGCAGCAAAGAAGATCGGGACTTCTTCCCGGAGACCCAGTACTTC.

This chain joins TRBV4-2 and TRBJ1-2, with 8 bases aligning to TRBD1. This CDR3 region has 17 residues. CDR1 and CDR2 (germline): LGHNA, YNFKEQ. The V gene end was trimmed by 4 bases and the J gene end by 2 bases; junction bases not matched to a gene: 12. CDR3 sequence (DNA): TGTGCCAGCAGCCCCCGGGGAGGACAGGGCGCAAACTATGGCTACACCTTC. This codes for CASSPRGGQGANYGYTF.

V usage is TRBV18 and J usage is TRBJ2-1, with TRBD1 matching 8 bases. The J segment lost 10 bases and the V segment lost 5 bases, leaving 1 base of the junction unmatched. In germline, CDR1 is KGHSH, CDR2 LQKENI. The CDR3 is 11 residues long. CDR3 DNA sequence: TGTGCCAGCTCAGACAGGGGAGAGCAGTTCTTC. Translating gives CASSDRGEQFF.

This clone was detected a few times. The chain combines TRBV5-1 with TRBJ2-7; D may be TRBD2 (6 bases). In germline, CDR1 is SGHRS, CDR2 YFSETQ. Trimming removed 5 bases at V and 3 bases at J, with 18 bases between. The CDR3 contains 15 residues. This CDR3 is CASREGAGTHYEQYF. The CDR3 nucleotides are TGCGCCAGCAGAGAAGGGGCCGGGACTCACTACGAGCAGTACTTC.

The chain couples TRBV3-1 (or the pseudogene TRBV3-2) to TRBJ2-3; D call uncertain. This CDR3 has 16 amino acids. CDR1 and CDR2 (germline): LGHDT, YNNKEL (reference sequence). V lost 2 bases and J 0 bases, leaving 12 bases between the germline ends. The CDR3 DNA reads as TGTGCCAGCAGCCAATTAGCACCATCTAGCACAGATACGCAGTATTTT. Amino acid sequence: CASSQLAPSSTDTQYF.

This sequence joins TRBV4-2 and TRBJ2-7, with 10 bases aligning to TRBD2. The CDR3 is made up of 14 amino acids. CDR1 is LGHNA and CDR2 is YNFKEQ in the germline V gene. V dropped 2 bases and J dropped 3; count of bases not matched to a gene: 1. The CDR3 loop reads CASSQTSGVYEQYF. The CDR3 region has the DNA TGTGCCAGCAGCCAAACTAGCGGGGTCTACGAGCAGTACTTC.

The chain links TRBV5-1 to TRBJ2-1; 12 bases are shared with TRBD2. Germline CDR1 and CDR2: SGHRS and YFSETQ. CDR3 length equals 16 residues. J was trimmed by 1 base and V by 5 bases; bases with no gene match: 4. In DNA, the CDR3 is TGCGCCAGCAGAAAGGGGACTAGCGGGTCCTACAATGAGCAGTTCTTC. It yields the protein CASRKGTSGSYNEQFF.

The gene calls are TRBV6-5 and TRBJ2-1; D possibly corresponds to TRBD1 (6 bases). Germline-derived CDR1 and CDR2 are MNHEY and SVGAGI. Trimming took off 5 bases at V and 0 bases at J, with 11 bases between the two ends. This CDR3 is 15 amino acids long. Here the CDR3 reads CASSQGHSSYNEQFF. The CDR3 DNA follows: TGTGCCAGCAGTCAGGGACATAGCTCCTACAATGAGCAGTTCTTC.

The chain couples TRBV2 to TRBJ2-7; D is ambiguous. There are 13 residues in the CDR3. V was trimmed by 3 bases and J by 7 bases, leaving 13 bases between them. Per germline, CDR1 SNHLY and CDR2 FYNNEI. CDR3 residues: CASSEVRSLEQYV. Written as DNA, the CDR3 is TGTGCCAGCAGTGAGGTCAGATCGCTGGAGCAGTACGTC.

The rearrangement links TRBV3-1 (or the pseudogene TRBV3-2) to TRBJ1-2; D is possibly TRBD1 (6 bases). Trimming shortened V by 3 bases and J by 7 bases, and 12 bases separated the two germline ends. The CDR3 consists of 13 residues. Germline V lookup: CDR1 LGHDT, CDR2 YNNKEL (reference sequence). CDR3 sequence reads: CASSHETGTGYTF. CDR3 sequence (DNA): TGTGCCAGCAGCCACGAAACAGGGACTGGCTACACCTTC.

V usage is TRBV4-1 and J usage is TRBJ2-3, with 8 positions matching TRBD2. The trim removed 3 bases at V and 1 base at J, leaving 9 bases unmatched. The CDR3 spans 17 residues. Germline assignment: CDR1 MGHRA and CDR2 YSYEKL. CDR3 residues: CASSHPTSVFRTDTQYF. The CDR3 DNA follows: TGCGCCAGCAGCCACCCGACTAGCGTCTTCCGCACAGATACGCAGTATTTT.

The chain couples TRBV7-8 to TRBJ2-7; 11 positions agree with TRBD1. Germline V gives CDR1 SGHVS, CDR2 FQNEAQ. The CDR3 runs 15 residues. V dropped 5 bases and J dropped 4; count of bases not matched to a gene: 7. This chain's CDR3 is CASSPRTGGVYEQYF. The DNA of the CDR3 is TGTGCCAGCAGCCCCAGGACAGGGGGCGTATACGAGCAGTACTTC.

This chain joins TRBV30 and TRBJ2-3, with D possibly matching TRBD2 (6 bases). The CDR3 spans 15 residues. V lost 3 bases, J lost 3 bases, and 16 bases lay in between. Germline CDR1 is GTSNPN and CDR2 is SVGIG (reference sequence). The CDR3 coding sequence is TGTGCCTGGAGCCCATTGCGGGGCGCGACAGATACGCAGTATTTT. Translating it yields CAWSPLRGATDTQYF.

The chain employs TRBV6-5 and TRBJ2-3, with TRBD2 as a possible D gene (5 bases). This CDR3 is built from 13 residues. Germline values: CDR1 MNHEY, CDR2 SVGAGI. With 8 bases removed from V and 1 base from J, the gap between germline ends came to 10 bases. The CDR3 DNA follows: TGTGCCAGCGTCTCCGGGGGCACAGATACGCAGTATTTT. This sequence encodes CASVSGGTDTQYF.

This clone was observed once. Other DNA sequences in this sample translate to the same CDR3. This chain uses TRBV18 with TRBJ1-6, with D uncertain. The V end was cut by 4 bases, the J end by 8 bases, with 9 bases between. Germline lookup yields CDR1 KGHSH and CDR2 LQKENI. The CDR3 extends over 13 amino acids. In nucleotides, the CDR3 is TGTGCCAGCTCACGGACTGGCGATTCACCCCTCCACTTT. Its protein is CASSRTGDSPLHF.

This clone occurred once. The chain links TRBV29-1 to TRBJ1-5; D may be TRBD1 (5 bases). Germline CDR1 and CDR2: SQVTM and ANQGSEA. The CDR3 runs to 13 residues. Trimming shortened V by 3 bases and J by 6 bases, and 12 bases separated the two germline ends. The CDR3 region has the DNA TGCAGCGTTGAGGTGACGGGGGGTCAGCCCCAGCATTTT. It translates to CSVEVTGGQPQHF.

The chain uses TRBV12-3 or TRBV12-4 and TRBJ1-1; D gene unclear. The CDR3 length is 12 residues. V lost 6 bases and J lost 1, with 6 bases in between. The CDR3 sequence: CASRQRNTEAFF. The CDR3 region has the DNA TGTGCCAGCAGACAGAGGAACACTGAAGCTTTCTTT.

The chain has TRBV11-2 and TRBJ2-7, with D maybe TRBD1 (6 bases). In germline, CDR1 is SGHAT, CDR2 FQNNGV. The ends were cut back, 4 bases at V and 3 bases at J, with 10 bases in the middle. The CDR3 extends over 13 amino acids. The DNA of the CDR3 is TGTGCCAGCAGCTCCGCCAGGGGCTACGAGCAGTACGTC. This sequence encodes CASSSARGYEQYV.

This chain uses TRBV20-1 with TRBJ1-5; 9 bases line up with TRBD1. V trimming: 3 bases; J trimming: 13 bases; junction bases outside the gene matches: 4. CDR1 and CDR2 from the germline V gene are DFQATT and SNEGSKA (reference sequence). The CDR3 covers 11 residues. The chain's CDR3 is CSASGTGFQHF. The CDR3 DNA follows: TGCAGTGCTAGTGGGACAGGGTTTCAGCATTTT.

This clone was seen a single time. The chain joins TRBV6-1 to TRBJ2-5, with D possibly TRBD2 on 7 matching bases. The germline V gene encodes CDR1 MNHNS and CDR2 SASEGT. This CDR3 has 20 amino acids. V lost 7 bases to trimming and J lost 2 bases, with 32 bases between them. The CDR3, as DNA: TGTGCCAGCACTGACCGTAAAGGGGCGGGGGCCCTAAATCTTCAAGAGACCCAGTACTTC. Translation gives CASTDRKGAGALNLQETQYF.

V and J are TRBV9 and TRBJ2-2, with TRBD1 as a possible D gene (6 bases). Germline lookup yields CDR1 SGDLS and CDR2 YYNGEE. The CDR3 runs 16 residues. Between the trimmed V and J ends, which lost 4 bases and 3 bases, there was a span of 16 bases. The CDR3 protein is CASSPVGTTYTGELFF. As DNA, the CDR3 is TGTGCCAGCAGCCCCGTGGGGACAACTTACACCGGGGAGCTGTTTTTT.